This is a list of T cell receptor beta chains from one sample in a study of blood T cell repertoires in COVID-19. Generated by immunoSEQ multiplex PCR, the TCRdb table keeps only in-frame clones and is missing some. Of about 190,000 clones in the sample, around 82% were seen once. Material for sequencing was peripheral blood. The receptors were gathered from a woman older than 75 with active or convalescent COVID-19. Both conserved end residues are part of each CDR3. A D gene is named only where the DNA matches it firmly. Clone size is stated in some rows and not others, as once, few, many or a class when expanded.

D	size	J	V	CDR3	DNA
TRBD1	few	TRBJ1-1	TRBV19	CASRYDRGQTEAFF	TGTGCCAGTCGCTACGACAGGGGGCAGACTGAAGCTTTCTTT
NA	NA	TRBJ1-3	TRBV21-1	CASSKFSNPPAGRNTIYF	TGTGCCAGCAGCAAATTCTCAAACCCGCCGGCAGGCCGAAACACCATATATTTT
TRBD1	once	TRBJ2-3	TRBV7-8	CASSPLLQGFSTDTQYF	TGTGCCAGCAGCCCCCTCCTACAGGGGTTTAGCACAGATACGCAGTATTTT
NA	NA	TRBJ2-7	TRBV5-1	CASSQDSGRDEQYF	TGCGCCAGCAGCCAGGACAGCGGTAGGGACGAGCAGTACTTC
NA	NA	TRBJ2-3	TRBV5-4	CASTTSRFRTDTQYF	TGTGCCAGCACCACTAGCCGATTTCGCACAGATACGCAGTATTTT
NA	NA	TRBJ2-2	TRBV6-5	CASRPGALSGEPFF	TGTGCCAGCAGACCGGGAGCTTTATCCGGGGAGCCGTTTTTT
NA	NA	TRBJ1-4	TRBV19	CASSSIRATNEKLFF	TGTGCCAGTAGTAGCATCAGGGCAACTAATGAAAAACTGTTTTTT
TRBD1	NA	TRBJ2-3	TRBV2	CARQGTSSTDTQYF	TGTGCCAGACAGGGGACCTCCAGCACAGATACGCAGTATTTT
TRBD1	NA	TRBJ1-2	TRBV5-1	CASSAGTGGAGYTF	TGCGCCAGCAGCGCAGGGACAGGGGGCGCTGGCTACACCTTC
TRBD1	NA	TRBJ1-5	TRBV6-5	CASRLGQGGQHF	TGTGCCAGCAGACTTGGACAGGGGGGTCAACATTTT
NA	few	TRBJ1-1	TRBV10-1	CASSDRLFDEAFF	TGCGCCAGCAGTGACAGGCTTTTTGATGAAGCTTTCTTT
TRBD1	NA	TRBJ1-2	TRBV6-5	CASRRQGADGYTF	TGTGCCAGCAGAAGACAGGGGGCCGATGGCTACACCTTC
TRBD2	NA	TRBJ2-1	TRBV5-1	CASSQASGRGYNEQFF	TGCGCCAGCAGCCAAGCTAGCGGGAGGGGGTACAATGAGCAGTTCTTC
NA	NA	TRBJ1-5	TRBV3-1/TRBV3-2	CASSQVPGYSNQPQHF	TGTGCCAGCAGCCAAGTCCCAGGGTATAGCAATCAGCCCCAGCATTTT
NA	NA	TRBJ1-5	TRBV9	CASSVALGDGQPQHF	TGTGCCAGCAGCGTAGCTTTAGGGGATGGGCAGCCCCAGCATTTT
TRBD1	NA	TRBJ1-2	TRBV20-1	CSASDRGGYTF	TGCAGTGCTTCGGACAGGGGTGGCTACACCTTC
NA	NA	TRBJ2-6	TRBV5-1	CASQGSGANVLTF	TGCGCCAGCCAGGGTTCTGGGGCCAACGTCCTGACTTTC
TRBD1	NA	TRBJ1-5	TRBV2	CASSGTGEAQPQHF	TGTGCCAGCAGTGGGACAGGGGAGGCTCAGCCCCAGCATTTT
TRBD1	NA	TRBJ1-2	TRBV10-3	CAISDPPGQGNYGYTF	TGTGCCATCAGTGACCCCCCCGGACAGGGGAACTATGGCTACACCTTC
NA	NA	TRBJ1-1	TRBV5-1	CASGPTGVETEAFF	TGCGCCAGCGGCCCTACGGGGGTGGAGACTGAAGCTTTCTTT
TRBD2	NA	TRBJ2-1	TRBV6-2/TRBV6-3	CASSYSLAGGPSSYNEQFF	TGTGCCAGCAGTTACTCGCTAGCGGGAGGCCCCAGCTCCTACAATGAGCAGTTCTTC
NA	few	TRBJ1-1	TRBV6-6	CASSSTGTNTEAFF	TGTGCCAGCAGCTCAACAGGGACGAACACTGAAGCTTTCTTT
NA	NA	TRBJ2-3	TRBV6-2/TRBV6-3	CASSYSRGASTDTQYF	TGTGCCAGCAGTTACTCGCGAGGCGCTAGCACAGATACGCAGTATTTT
NA	few	TRBJ1-1	TRBV19	CASSLVGGDTEAFF	TGTGCCAGTAGCCTAGTCGGAGGGGACACTGAAGCTTTCTTT
NA	NA	TRBJ1-5	TRBV28	CASSLGGSNQPQHF	TGTGCCAGCAGTTTGGGGGGGTCAAATCAGCCCCAGCATTTT
TRBD2	NA	TRBJ2-2	TRBV5-4	CASSFGLAIATGELFF	TGTGCCAGCAGCTTTGGACTAGCAATTGCAACCGGGGAGCTGTTTTTT
NA	NA	TRBJ1-2	TRBV19	CASSIRYQGYGYTF	TGTGCCAGTAGTATCCGGTACCAGGGTTATGGCTACACCTTC
NA	NA	TRBJ2-7	TRBV6-5	CASSKDYYEQYF	TGTGCCAGCAGTAAGGACTACTACGAGCAGTACTTC
NA	NA	TRBJ2-3	TRBV30	CAWGTGTDTQYF	TGTGCCTGGGGGACGGGAACAGATACGCAGTATTTT
NA	NA	TRBJ1-1	TRBV5-1	CASSGGPLYTEAFF	TGCGCCAGCAGCGGCGGGCCCCTCTACACTGAAGCTTTCTTT
TRBD1	NA	TRBJ1-5	TRBV20-1	CSASSGQGAQPQHF	TGCAGTGCTAGTTCCGGACAGGGTGCTCAGCCCCAGCATTTT
TRBD1	NA	TRBJ2-2	TRBV25-1	CASSENIGWDSNTGELFF	TGTGCCAGCAGTGAAAATATAGGGTGGGACAGTAACACCGGGGAGCTGTTTTTT
TRBD1	NA	TRBJ2-7	TRBV18	CASHTGGEYEQYF	TGTGCCAGCCACACAGGGGGAGAGTACGAGCAGTACTTC
NA	NA	TRBJ1-5	TRBV18	CASSPSYREGDQPQHF	TGTGCCAGCTCACCATCTTACAGGGAAGGGGATCAGCCCCAGCATTTT